The 12 T cell receptor beta chains below come from one sample, sequenced in a study of post-analysis software for immune sequencing data. The antigens for these receptors are not known. Study results and caveats: Higher frequency in patients than in controls was seen for roughly five TRBV segments, with TRBV5-6, TRBV5-1 and TRBV20-1 among them.

Unique-molecular-identifier-tagged TCR beta cDNA libraries were used. Each CDR3 protein is one row after TCRdb ran MiXCR on the PCR reads. The sample has approximately 730,000 distinct CDR3 sequences, 25% to 30% seen once. Sequenced: blood. Receptors were obtained from a girl aged 10-17 years with multiple sclerosis.

The chain is built from TRBV20-1 and TRBJ2-1; 13 nucleotides align to TRBD2. The CDR3 covers 17 residues. V shed 7 bases, J shed 3 bases, and the junction held 12 bases outside the gene matches. Germline V gene sequence: CDR1 DFQATT, CDR2 SNEGSKA (reference sequence). CDR3: CSVGGLAGERFYNEQFF. DNA of the CDR3: TGCAGTGTTGGCGGACTAGCGGGAGAGCGATTCTACAATGAGCAGTTCTTC.

This clonotype showed up just a few times. The genes are TRBV5-1 and TRBJ2-6; the match to TRBD1 covers 10 bases. After removal of 3 bases from V and 1 base from J, the junction contained 10 bases not matched to a gene. CDR3 length: 19 residues. Germline assignment: CDR1 SGHRS and CDR2 YFSETQ. The CDR3, as DNA: TGCGCCAGCAGCTACACAACGCGGACAGGGGGATCTGGGGCCAACGTCCTGACTTTC. This translates into CASSYTTRTGGSGANVLTF.

In its sample, this clonotype was seen a few times. This rearrangement joins TRBV20-1 to TRBJ2-2; perhaps TRBD1 as D (6 bases). The V end lost 5 bases, the J end lost 1 base, and 14 bases lay between the germline ends. Germline CDR1 and CDR2: DFQATT and SNEGSKA (reference sequence). The CDR3 extends over 15 amino acids. The CDR3 region is CSAPNRDKNTGELFF. The DNA of the CDR3 is TGCAGTGCTCCGAACCGGGACAAGAACACCGGGGAGCTGTTTTTT.

This clonotype has only a few counts. DNA of the CDR3: TGTGCCAGCAGCTTCACCGCGAAGTACACTGAAGCTTTCTTT. Translating it yields CASSFTAKYTEAFF. The V and J genes are TRBV5-6 and TRBJ1-1, with D hard to call. From germline, CDR1 is SGHDT and CDR2 YYEEEE. This CDR3 spans 14 amino acids. V was pared by 2 bases and J by 3 bases, with 11 bases between.

This clonotype occurred a few times. The V and J genes are TRBV9 and TRBJ2-5; a possible D gene is TRBD2 (5 bases). CDR1 and CDR2 from the germline V gene are SGDLS and YYNGEE. V was pared by 4 bases and J by 5 bases, with 15 bases between. The CDR3 has 14 residues. CDR3 amino acids: CASSPGPRGETQYF. CDR3 coding DNA: TGTGCCAGCAGCCCCGGTCCCCGAGGGGAGACCCAGTACTTC.

This clonotype has only a few counts. The rearrangement uses TRBV10-3 and TRBJ2-7, with 7 bases matching TRBD2. Unmatched junction bases numbered 11, after V lost 7 bases and J lost 5 bases. The CDR3 totals 14 residues. The germline CDR1 and CDR2 sequences are ENHRY and SYGVKD. This chain's CDR3 is CAINGGEAGDEQYF. The DNA of the CDR3 is TGTGCCATCAATGGGGGGGAAGCGGGCGACGAGCAGTACTTC.

This chain uses TRBV7-2 with TRBJ2-5; D could derive from TRBD1 or TRBD2 (6 bases each). The V end lost 5 bases, the J end lost 1 base, and 20 bases lay between the germline ends. The CDR3 is made up of 17 amino acids. Germline lookup yields CDR1 SGHTA and CDR2 FQGNSA. CDR3 nucleotide sequence: TGTGCCAGCAGCCCCCCCACCGGGGGCTGGCGCCAAGAGACCCAGTACTTC. Amino acid sequence: CASSPPTGGWRQETQYF.

The chain uses TRBV3-1 and TRBJ2-1; 7 positions agree with TRBD1. The CDR3 contains 15 residues. Germline CDR1 reads LGHDT; CDR2 reads YNNKEL (reference sequence). The V segment lost 0 bases and the J segment 4 bases; nucleotides outside the gene matches: 3. CDR3 in DNA: TGTGCCAGCAGCCAAGACACAGGGGAGTACAATGAGCAGTTCTTC. Its translation is CASSQDTGEYNEQFF.

CDR3 residues: CASSVGGPRVNIQYF. CDR3 DNA: TGTGCCAGCAGCGTAGGGGGTCCCCGGGTGAACATTCAGTACTTC. The chain carries TRBV9 and TRBJ2-4; no definite D call. Trimming shortened V by 0 bases and J by 7 bases, and 14 bases separated the two germline ends. The CDR3 loop spans 15 amino acids. CDR1 and CDR2 (germline): SGDLS, YYNGEE.

This clonotype has only a few counts. The gene calls are TRBV5-1 and TRBJ2-6; the D gene is possibly TRBD2 (5 bases). Germline V gives CDR1 SGHRS, CDR2 YFSETQ. The CDR3 loop spans 15 amino acids. Trimming shortened V by 5 bases and J by 4 bases, and 13 bases separated the two germline ends. DNA for the CDR3: TGCGCCAGCAGGCTGACTACTCTAGGGGCCAACGTCCTGACTTTC. It yields the protein CASRLTTLGANVLTF.

The chain has TRBV7-2 and TRBJ2-3; the match to TRBD2 covers 16 bases. J lost 7 bases, V lost 5 bases, and 9 bases had no gene match. The germline CDR1 and CDR2 sequences are SGHTA and FQGNSA. This CDR3 is 17 amino acids long. This chain's CDR3 is CASSPPGLAGGSNTQYF. The CDR3 nucleotides read TGTGCCAGCAGCCCTCCGGGACTAGCGGGAGGGAGCAATACGCAGTATTTT.

J is TRBJ2-5 and V is TRBV28; D uncertain. The last part of the DNA fits TRBJ2-1 better; the J call may be wrong. CDR1 MDHEN and CDR2 SYDVKM come from the germline V gene. CDR3 length: 12 amino acids. CDR3 nucleotides: TGTGCCAGCAGTTTGAGCCAGGAGACCCAGTTCTTC. Translated, it gives CASSLSQETQFF.